This TCR beta chain was captured in a study of shared clonotypes between healthy human individuals. Background on the study: For every donor, three CD4 naive, three CD4 memory, two CD8 naive and one CD8 memory plates were used.

Naive CD8 cells comprised CD45RO-negative, CCR7-positively selected cells, excluding terminally differentiated effector memory CD45RA+ cells. Trimming took 1 base from V and 5 from J, leaving 6 bases between them. The CDR3 is 13 amino acids. Germline values: CDR1 MNHEY, CDR2 SMNVEV (reference sequence). About this clone itself: Its antigen is as yet unknown. Other DNA sequences of this sample code for an identical CDR3.

Using immunoSEQ multiplex PCR, the repertoire was profiled, and TCRdb retains in-frame clones only, with some absent. The data show some 1,900,000 clones, with over 85% seen just once and under 1.5% held by the top ten. Findings and caveats of the study: A few donors showed sharing of approximately 5% of naive CD4 clonotypes.

The chain is built from TRBV27 and TRBJ1-5; D unclear. Source material: naive CD8+ T cells sorted from blood. This sequence originates from a man between 18 and 35 years old in good health. This CDR3 reads CASSLWGDQPQHF. The CDR3 nucleotides read TGTGCCAGCAGTTTATGGGGAGATCAGCCCCAGCATTTT.